This T cell receptor (beta chain) was sequenced during a study of cytomegalovirus exposure and HLA in healthy donors. Points from the study as a whole: In a later analysis, HLA-associated TCR beta chains were more clonally expanded than equally common others. The authors listed around 150 TCR beta chains as cytomegalovirus-associated. As a later analysis showed, a missense DCLRE1C variant was linked to trimming of TCR beta V- and J-genes.

The length of the CDR3 is 15 residues. CDR1 is SGHNT and CDR2 is YYREEE in the germline V gene (reference sequence). V shed 3 bases and J shed 1 base, with 10 bases lying between them. PCR primers comprised 60 Vbeta and 13 Jbeta primers. Original processing methods: Unique TCR beta chains numbered approximately 80 million in a later analysis, with around 10 million shared. Profiling relied on immunoSEQ multiplex PCR, and the TCRdb table lists in-frame clones only, not all of them. Clone size and V and J calls were adopted from that table, with D and trimming inferred from the DNA. Among fewer than 200,000 clones listed, approximately 77% were seen once. As to this clone: Its antigen is undetermined.

Sequencing was done on a sample of PBMCs. V usage is TRBV5-4 and J usage is TRBJ2-2; maybe TRBD2 (6 bases). The sequence derives from a male donor in good health and CMV-seronegative. The CDR3 spells CASSSVGGNTGELFF. The CDR3 nucleotides read TGTGCCAGCAGCTCCGTGGGGGGGAACACCGGGGAGCTGTTTTTT.